Described below is a single TCR beta chain sequence and its context. The sample originates from a study of glioma-infiltrating T cells after dendritic cell vaccination. Study details: Glioblastoma patients came from Phase I and II dendritic cell vaccination trials. Three intradermal dendritic cell vaccine injections were given every two weeks.

The sample's time point: after dendritic cell vaccination, including at tumor progression/relapse. PBMC sampling occurred before vaccination, two weeks after the third dose, and at progression. The CDR3 has 15 amino acids. The germline CDR1 and CDR2 sequences are MNHNS and SASEGT. Trimming removed 1 base from V and 6 bases from J; junction bases left unmatched: 4. Input was 2 to 2.5 ug genomic DNA, or all available if less. The data were produced by immunoSEQ multiplex PCR, yet TCRdb's version contains in-frame clones alone and is incomplete. Counted here are roughly 100,000 clones, around 89% occurring once; the ten biggest clones make up approximately 3%.

The sequenced sample was blood, obtained after dendritic cell vaccination. The sequence was obtained from a human donor with glioblastoma. The rearrangement links TRBV6-1 to TRBJ2-1; 9 nucleotides line up with TRBD2. CDR3 loop: CASSEGVAGVNEQFF. CDR3 nucleotides: TGTGCCAGCAGTGAAGGGGTAGCGGGAGTCAATGAGCAGTTCTTC.